This paragraph covers one T cell receptor beta chain sequence. Its target is unknown. Time point described: pre-treatment sample, taken before nivolumab and TIL therapy. Pleural nodules or supraclavicular lymph nodes made up most of the excised metastases sampled. Sequencing used immunoSEQ v3. Sequencing used immunoSEQ multiplex PCR; TCRdb keeps in-frame clones, though not all of them. The sample consists of about 26,000 clones, 63% of them appearing once. The data were taken from a study of TIL therapy for anti-PD-1-resistant metastatic lung cancer. Turning to the study itself: Median patient age was about 56, ranging roughly 38-75 years. Tumors carried a median roughly 1.5 non-synonymous mutations per megabase.

The CDR3 is 16 amino acids. Germline-derived CDR1 and CDR2 are SEHNR and FQNEAQ (reference sequence). Germline trimming cut 5 bases from V and 2 bases from J; bases unmatched to any gene: 7. Study-wide points: Many TIL product clones were absent from baseline tumor, suggesting clonal contraction.

The starting material was tumor tissue, obtained at baseline. The TCR originated in a woman aged 30-79 years with non-small cell lung cancer. The rearrangement uses TRBV7-9 and TRBJ2-1, with 9 nucleotides matching TRBD1. In nucleotides, the CDR3 is TGTGCCAGCAGCGGGGGGACAGGGTTAGCCTACAATGAGCAGTTCTTC. It codes for CASSGGTGLAYNEQFF. Drawing the rest from reference TRBV7-9 and TRBJ2-1, the complete variable domain is DTGVSQNPRHKITKRGQNVTFRCDPISEHNRLYWYRQTLGQGPEFLTYFQNEAQLEKSRLLSDRFSAERPKGSFSTLEIQRTEQGDSAMYLCASSGGTGLAYNEQFFGPGTRLTVL.